This TCR beta chain was obtained from a study of blood T cell repertoires in COVID-19 (dated by TCRdb to 2018 to 2020). In terms of the full investigation: The collaborator samples originated in the United States, Italy and Spain and spanned the acute and convalescent phases of COVID-19. The material from the prospective study consisted of cDNA or gDNA derived from T cells, B-cell-depleted T cells, or PBMCs. Deeply sampled blood TCRbeta repertoires from subjects exposed to, actively infected with, or recovered from COVID-19 were included in the dataset. The repertoires were released in a freely available public database meant as a resource for research on the immune response to SARS-CoV-2. Samples came from the ongoing ImmuneRACE study (first 160 participants) plus 1,254 subjects from 6 global collaborators. The sample metadata nearly always contained a de-identified subject ID, COVID-19 status, age in years and sex. Where available, HLA class I and class II types were taken from metadata supplied by the sample provider and were not determined by assay-based typing. Points the paper makes about the study in general: Clinical and demographic metadata were provided uncurated, with the amount varying by source and participant.

Each collaborating institution followed its own protocols to collect whole blood in K2EDTA tubes. For TCRbeta analysis, collaborator samples were shipped as frozen whole blood, as isolated PBMCs, or as DNA extracted from either sample type. On this clone itself: Its antigen remains undetermined. Within one base of it there is no much larger clone, and no base qualities were kept.

The immunoSEQ Assay, a bias-controlled multiplex PCR, was used to amplify TCRbeta CDR3 regions from genomic DNA. Per the authors' processing: The number of nucleated cells in each sample was estimated by amplification of reference gene primers within the assay. Sequence reads were collapsed and filtered to measure the absolute abundance of every unique TCRbeta CDR3 rearrangement. For each sample, productive Simpson clonality was calculated as the square root of Simpson's diversity index over productive rearrangements. TCRdb took over this immuneACCESS table, retaining in-frame rearrangements with V and J assigned. Such tables are incomplete; in checked studies, under half of the missing clones stem from an unresolved V gene, and the remainder is unexplained. V, J and clone size derive from that table, while D and trimming were established from the DNA sequence. Present in this sample are some 85,000 clones, roughly 80% of which were seen just once. About half of the sample belongs to the ten largest clones.

In the germline V gene, CDR1 corresponds to SGHRS and CDR2 to YFSETQ. Deletion took 0 bases off V and 9 bases off J, with a span of 16 bases between the germline ends. Inclusive of the bounding cysteine and phenylalanine, the CDR3 is 15 residues long. Solely the CDR3 DNA is kept, with 45 bases framed from the first base. The chain is encoded by TRBV5-1 joined to TRBJ2-1; matching of 6 bases hints at TRBD1 as the D gene. The TCR sequence derives from a human donor in a cohort sampled during active COVID-19. The sequenced sample was peripheral blood. The DNA sequence reads TGCGCCAGCAGCTTGGCCCGTCCAGGGGTCGGTGAGCAGTTCTTC. Its translation reads: CASSLARPGVGEQFF.